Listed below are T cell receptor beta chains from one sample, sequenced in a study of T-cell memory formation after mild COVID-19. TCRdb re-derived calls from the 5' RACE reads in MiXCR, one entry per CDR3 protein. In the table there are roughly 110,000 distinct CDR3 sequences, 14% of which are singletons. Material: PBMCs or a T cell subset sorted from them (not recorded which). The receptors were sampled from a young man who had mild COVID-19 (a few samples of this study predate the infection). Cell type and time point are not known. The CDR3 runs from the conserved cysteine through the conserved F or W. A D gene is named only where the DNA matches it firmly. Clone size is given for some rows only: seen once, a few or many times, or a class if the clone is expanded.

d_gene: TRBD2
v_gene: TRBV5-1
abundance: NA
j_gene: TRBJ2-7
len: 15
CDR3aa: CASSLLAGGQGEQYF
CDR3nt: TGCGCCAGCAGCTTGCTGGCGGGGGGGCAAGGCGAGCAGTACTTC

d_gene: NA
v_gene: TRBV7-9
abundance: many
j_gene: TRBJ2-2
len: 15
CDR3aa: CASSSFRTNTGELFF
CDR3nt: TGTGCCAGCAGCTCCTTTCGCACAAACACCGGGGAGCTGTTTTTT

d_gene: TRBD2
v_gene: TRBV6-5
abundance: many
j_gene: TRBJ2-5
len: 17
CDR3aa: CASSYGGTSGDQETQYF
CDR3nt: TGTGCCAGCAGTTACGGCGGGACTAGCGGGGACCAAGAGACCCAGTACTTC

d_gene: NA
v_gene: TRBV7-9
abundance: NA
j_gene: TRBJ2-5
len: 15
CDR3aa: CASSGGWGSQETQYF
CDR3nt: TGTGCCAGCAGCGGAGGATGGGGGAGCCAAGAGACCCAGTACTTC

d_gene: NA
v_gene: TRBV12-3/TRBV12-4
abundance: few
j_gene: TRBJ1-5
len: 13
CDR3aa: CASSSPGNQPQHF
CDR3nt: TGTGCCAGCAGTTCGCCGGGCAATCAGCCCCAGCATTTT

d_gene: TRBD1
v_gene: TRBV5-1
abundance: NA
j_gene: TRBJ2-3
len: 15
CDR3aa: CASSLGQGEVDTQYF
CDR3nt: TGCGCCAGCAGCTTGGGACAGGGGGAGGTAGATACGCAGTATTTT

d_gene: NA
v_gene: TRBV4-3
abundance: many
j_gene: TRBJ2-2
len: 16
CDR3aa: CASSRGAGANTGELFF
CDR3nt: TGCGCCAGCAGCCGAGGGGCAGGGGCGAACACCGGGGAGCTGTTTTTT

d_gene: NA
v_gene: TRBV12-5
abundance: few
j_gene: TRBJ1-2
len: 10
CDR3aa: CATPGYGYTF
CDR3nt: TGTGCTACCCCTGGATATGGCTACACCTTC

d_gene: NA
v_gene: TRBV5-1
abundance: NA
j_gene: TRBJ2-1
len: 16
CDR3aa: CASSLGVGRLGLEQFF
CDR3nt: TGCGCCAGCAGCTTGGGGGTTGGAAGACTAGGTCTTGAGCAGTTCTTC

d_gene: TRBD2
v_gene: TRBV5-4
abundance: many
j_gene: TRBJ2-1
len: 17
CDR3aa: CASSLDGGGPVGNEQFF
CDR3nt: TGTGCCAGCAGCTTGGATGGCGGGGGGCCGGTCGGGAATGAGCAGTTCTTC

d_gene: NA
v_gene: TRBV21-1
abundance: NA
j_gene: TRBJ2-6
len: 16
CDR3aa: CASSKLDSSGANVLTF
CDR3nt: TGTGCCAGCAGCAAGCTGGACAGCTCTGGGGCCAACGTCCTGACTTTC

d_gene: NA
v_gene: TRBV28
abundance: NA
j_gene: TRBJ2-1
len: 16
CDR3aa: CASSFPSGGRGNEQFF
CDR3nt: TGTGCCAGCAGTTTCCCCTCCGGGGGTCGCGGGAATGAGCAGTTCTTC

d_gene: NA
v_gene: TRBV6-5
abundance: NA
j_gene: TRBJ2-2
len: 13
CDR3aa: CASSPTPSGELFF
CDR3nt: TGTGCCAGCAGCCCGACCCCATCCGGGGAGCTGTTTTTT

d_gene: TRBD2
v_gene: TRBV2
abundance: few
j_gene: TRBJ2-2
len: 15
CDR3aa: CASSGGRAHTGELFF
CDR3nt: TGTGCCAGCAGTGGGGGGAGGGCGCACACCGGGGAGCTGTTTTTT

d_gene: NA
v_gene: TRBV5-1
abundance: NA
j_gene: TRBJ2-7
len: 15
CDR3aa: CASSLVPAQSYEQYF
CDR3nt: TGCGCCAGCAGCTTGGTGCCAGCCCAATCCTACGAGCAGTACTTC

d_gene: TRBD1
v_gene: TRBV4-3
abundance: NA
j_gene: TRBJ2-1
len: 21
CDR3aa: CASSQDPSAGGLGTSYNEQFF
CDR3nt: TGCGCCAGCAGCCAAGATCCCTCGGCAGGGGGCTTAGGTACGTCCTACAATGAGCAGTTCTTC

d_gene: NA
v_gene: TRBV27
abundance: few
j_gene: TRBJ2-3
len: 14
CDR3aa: CASKLVDFTDTQYF
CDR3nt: TGTGCCAGCAAGCTTGTAGACTTCACAGATACGCAGTATTTT

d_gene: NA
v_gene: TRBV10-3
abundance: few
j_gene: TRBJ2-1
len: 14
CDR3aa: CAISESGRVNEQFF
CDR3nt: TGTGCCATCAGTGAGTCGGGCAGGGTGAATGAGCAGTTCTTC

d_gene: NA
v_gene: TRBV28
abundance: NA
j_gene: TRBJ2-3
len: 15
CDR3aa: CASSLSPQDTDTQYF
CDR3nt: TGTGCCAGCAGTTTATCTCCACAAGACACAGATACGCAGTATTTT

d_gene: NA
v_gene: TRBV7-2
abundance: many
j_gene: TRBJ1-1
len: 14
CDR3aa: CASSPQGTNTEAFF
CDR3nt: TGTGCCAGCAGCCCGCAGGGAACGAACACTGAAGCTTTCTTT

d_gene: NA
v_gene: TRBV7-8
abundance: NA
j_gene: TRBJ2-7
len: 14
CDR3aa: CASFASGRTYEQYF
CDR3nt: TGTGCCAGCTTTGCCTCGGGGAGAACCTACGAGCAGTACTTC

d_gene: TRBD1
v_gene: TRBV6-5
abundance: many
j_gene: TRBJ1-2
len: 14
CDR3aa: CASSEQGTGERGTF
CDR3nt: TGTGCCAGCAGTGAACAAGGGACAGGGGAGAGGGGGACCTTC

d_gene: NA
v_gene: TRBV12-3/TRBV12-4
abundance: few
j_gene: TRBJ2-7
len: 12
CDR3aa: CASSTGFYEQYF
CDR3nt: TGTGCCAGCAGTACAGGGTTCTACGAGCAGTACTTC

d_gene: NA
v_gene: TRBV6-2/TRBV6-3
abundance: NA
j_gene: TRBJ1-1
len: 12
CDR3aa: CASSYAGTEAFF
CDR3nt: TGTGCCAGCAGTTACGCGGGCACTGAAGCTTTCTTT

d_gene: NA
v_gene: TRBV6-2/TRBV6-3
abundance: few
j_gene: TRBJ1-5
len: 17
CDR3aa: CASTPLMVDDSNQPQHF
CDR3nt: TGTGCCAGCACCCCCCTCATGGTAGACGATAGCAATCAGCCCCAGCATTTT

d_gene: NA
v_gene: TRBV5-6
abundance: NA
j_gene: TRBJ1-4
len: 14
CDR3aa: CASSLNLGEEKLFF
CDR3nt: TGTGCCAGCAGCTTGAACCTAGGGGAGGAAAAACTGTTTTTT

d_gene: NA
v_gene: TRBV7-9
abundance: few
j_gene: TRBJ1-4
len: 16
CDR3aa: CASSAERAPANEKLFF
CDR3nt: TGTGCCAGCAGCGCAGAGAGGGCCCCAGCTAATGAAAAACTGTTTTTT

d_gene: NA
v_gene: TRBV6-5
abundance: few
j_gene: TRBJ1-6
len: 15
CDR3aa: CASSYKQVANSPLHF
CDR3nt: TGTGCCAGCAGTTACAAACAGGTCGCGAATTCACCCCTCCACTTT

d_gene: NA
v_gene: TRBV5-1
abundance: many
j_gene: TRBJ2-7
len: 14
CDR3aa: CASSLLAASYEQYF
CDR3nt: TGCGCCAGCAGCCTGTTAGCGGCCTCCTACGAGCAGTACTTC

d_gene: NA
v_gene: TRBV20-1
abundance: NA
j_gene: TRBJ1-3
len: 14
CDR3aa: CSARSQETGNTIYF
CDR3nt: TGCAGTGCTAGGTCTCAGGAAACTGGAAACACCATATATTTT

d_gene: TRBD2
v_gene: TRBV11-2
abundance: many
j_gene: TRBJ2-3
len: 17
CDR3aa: CASSPYPSGGALYTQYF
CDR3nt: TGTGCCAGCAGCCCCTATCCTAGCGGGGGGGCCTTATATACGCAGTATTTT

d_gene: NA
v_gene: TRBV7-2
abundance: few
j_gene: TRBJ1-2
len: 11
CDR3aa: CASPGVGGYTF
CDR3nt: TGTGCCAGCCCAGGGGTGGGGGGCTACACCTTC

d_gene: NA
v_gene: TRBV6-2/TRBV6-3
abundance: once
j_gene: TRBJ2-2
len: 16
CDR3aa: CASSYFRTANTGELFF
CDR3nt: TGTGCCAGCAGTTACTTCAGAACGGCGAACACCGGGGAGCTGTTTTTT

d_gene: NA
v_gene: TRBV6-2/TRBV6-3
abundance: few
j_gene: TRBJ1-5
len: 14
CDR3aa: CASSTPLGNQPQHF
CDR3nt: TGTGCCAGCAGCACCCCTCTGGGCAATCAGCCCCAGCATTTT

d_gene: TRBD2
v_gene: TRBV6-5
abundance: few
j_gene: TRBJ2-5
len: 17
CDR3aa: CASSYGASGGEQETQYF
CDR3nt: TGTGCCAGCAGTTACGGGGCTAGCGGGGGAGAACAAGAGACCCAGTACTTC

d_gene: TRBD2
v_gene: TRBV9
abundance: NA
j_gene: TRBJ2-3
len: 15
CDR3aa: CASSHWGGSTDTQYF
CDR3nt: TGTGCCAGCAGCCACTGGGGGGGGAGCACAGATACGCAGTATTTT

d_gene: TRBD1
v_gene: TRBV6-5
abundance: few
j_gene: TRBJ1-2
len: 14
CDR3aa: CASTRTGGRYGYTF
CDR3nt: TGTGCCAGCACCAGGACAGGGGGACGGTATGGCTACACCTTC

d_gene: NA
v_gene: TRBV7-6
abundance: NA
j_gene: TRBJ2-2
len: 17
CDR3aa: CASSPIRPWRDTGELFF
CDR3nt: TGTGCCAGCAGTCCAATCCGCCCCTGGCGGGACACCGGGGAGCTGTTTTTT

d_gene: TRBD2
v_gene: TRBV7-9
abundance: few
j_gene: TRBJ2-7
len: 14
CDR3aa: CASSPSGGAYEQYF
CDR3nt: TGTGCCAGCAGCCCTAGCGGGGGGGCCTACGAGCAGTACTTC

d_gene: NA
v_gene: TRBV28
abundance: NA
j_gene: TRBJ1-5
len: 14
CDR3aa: CASSRTGLTQPQHF
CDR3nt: TGTGCCAGCAGTAGAACAGGTTTGACTCAGCCCCAGCATTTT

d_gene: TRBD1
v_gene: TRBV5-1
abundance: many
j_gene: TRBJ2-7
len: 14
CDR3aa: CASSAWDSSYEQYF
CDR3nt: TGCGCCAGCAGCGCCTGGGACAGCTCCTACGAGCAGTACTTC